One sample yielded the 27 T cell receptor beta chains listed below, sequenced in a study of cytomegalovirus exposure and HLA in healthy donors. A multiplex PCR was run with 60 Vbeta primers and 13 Jbeta primers. Sequenced by immunoSEQ multiplex PCR; TCRdb stores in-frame clones only, minus some. The sample shows about 120,000 clones, about 80% of them seen only once. The sequenced sample was PBMCs. The receptors originated from a young woman in good health and CMV-seropositive.

The gene calls are TRBV2 and TRBJ2-3; 8 nucleotides agree with TRBD2. The CDR3 has 12 residues. After removal of 8 bases from V and 5 bases from J, the junction contained 3 bases not matched to a gene. CDR1 is SNHLY, CDR2 FYNNEI, per germline. CDR3 sequence: CASELAGDTQYF. CDR3 sequence (DNA): TGTGCCAGCGAGCTAGCGGGAGATACGCAGTATTTT.

The chain has TRBV5-1 and TRBJ1-1, with TRBD1 matching 8 bases. Germline values: CDR1 SGHRS, CDR2 YFSETQ. Trimming removed 0 bases from V and 1 base from J; junction bases left unmatched: 5. The CDR3 has 16 amino acids. The CDR3 spells CASSLEIGTGNTEAFF. As DNA, the CDR3 is TGCGCCAGCAGCTTGGAGATCGGGACAGGGAACACTGAAGCTTTCTTT.

The rearrangement uses TRBV6-5 and TRBJ2-5; 10 nucleotides agree with TRBD1. The germline CDR1 and CDR2 sequences are MNHEY and SVGAGI. V trimming: 2 bases; J trimming: 4 bases; junction bases outside the gene matches: 7. CDR3 length: 16 amino acids. The CDR3 protein is CASSYVWTGGAETQYF. The CDR3 DNA reads TGTGCCAGCAGTTACGTTTGGACAGGGGGAGCAGAGACCCAGTACTTC.

Turning to this clone: The same CDR3 arises from other DNA sequences in this sample as well. The rearrangement links TRBV20-1 to TRBJ1-2; D is unresolved. Trimming took off 5 bases at V and 2 bases at J, with 6 bases between the two ends. CDR1 DFQATT and CDR2 SNEGSKA come from the germline V gene (reference sequence). The CDR3 is 11 residues long. CDR3 amino acids: CSAPGNYGYTF. The CDR3 nucleotides are TGCAGTGCTCCGGGGAACTATGGCTACACCTTC.

The CDR3 nucleotides read TGTGCCTCCGAGTCCGGGGCCAACGTCCTGACTTTC. It yields the protein CASESGANVLTF. The chain couples TRBV19 to TRBJ2-6; D is ambiguous. Germline V gene data show CDR1 as LNHDA and CDR2 as SQIVND (reference sequence). Trimming pared 11 bases from V and 4 bases from J, leaving 9 bases between. The CDR3 consists of 12 residues.

Only one count was recorded for this clone. The chain has TRBV6-1 and TRBJ1-2, with a possible D match to TRBD1 (6 bases). The germline gives CDR1 MNHNS, CDR2 SASEGT. V lost 1 base and J lost 7, with 22 bases in between. This CDR3 has 17 amino acids. CDR3: CASSEGGQGPAPSGYTF. The CDR3 DNA follows: TGTGCCAGCAGTGAAGGAGGGCAGGGGCCAGCTCCCAGTGGCTACACCTTC.

The genes are TRBV18 and TRBJ1-5; 8 nucleotides line up with TRBD1. This CDR3 region has 16 residues. The V gene end was trimmed by 3 bases and the J gene end by 1 base; junction bases not matched to a gene: 5. CDR1 and CDR2 from the germline V gene are KGHSH and LQKENI. CDR3 coding DNA: TGTGCCAGCTCACCTCAGGGGGCAGGGAGCAATCAGCCCCAGCATTTT. Protein sequence: CASSPQGAGSNQPQHF.

The chain is built from TRBV14 and TRBJ1-2, with D uncertain. This CDR3 is built from 13 residues. Per germline, CDR1 SGHDN and CDR2 FVKESK. Trimming cost V 2 bases and J 3 bases, with 7 bases left between them. CDR3 loop: CASSQRTDYGYTF. Written as DNA, the CDR3 is TGTGCCAGCAGCCAAAGAACAGACTATGGCTACACCTTC.

V and J are TRBV7-9 and TRBJ2-7; 11 bases match TRBD2. The CDR3 has 13 amino acids. The junction had 3 bases not matched to a gene; V was cut back by 5 bases and J by 6 bases. Germline CDR1 reads SEHNR; CDR2 reads FQNEAQ (reference sequence). Here the CDR3 DNA reads TGTGCCAGCAGCGTTGGACTAGCGGGCGAGCAGTACTTC. Translating gives CASSVGLAGEQYF.

This clone has just one count. The genes are TRBV25-1 and TRBJ1-1; tentatively, D is TRBD1 (6 bases). Germline V gene sequence: CDR1 MGHDK, CDR2 SYGVNS. The ends were cut back, 10 bases at V and 1 base at J, with 10 bases in the middle. The CDR3 covers 12 residues. This chain's CDR3 is CATLTGNTEAFF. The CDR3 DNA reads as TGTGCCACGTTGACAGGGAACACTGAAGCTTTCTTT.

This chain connects TRBV6-5 to TRBJ1-5; D possibly corresponds to TRBD1 (5 bases). There are 14 residues in the CDR3. Germline V gene data show CDR1 as MNHEY and CDR2 as SVGAGI. V was shortened by 2 bases and J by 5 bases, with 10 bases between the two germline ends. CDR3 region: CASSYDSQYQPQHF. CDR3 nucleotides: TGTGCCAGCAGTTACGACAGTCAATATCAGCCCCAGCATTTT.

The gene calls are TRBV6-1 and TRBJ1-1, with a possible D match to TRBD1 (6 bases). The CDR3 length is 14 residues. V shed 5 bases and J shed 1 base, with 11 bases lying between them. Germline values: CDR1 MNHNS, CDR2 SASEGT. The DNA for the CDR3 is TGTGCCAGCAGTCACAGGGACACGAACACTGAAGCTTTCTTT. Residues: CASSHRDTNTEAFF.

V usage is TRBV6-5 and J usage is TRBJ1-2; D uncertain. V was cut by 0 bases and J by 1 base, with 9 bases left in between. Germline values: CDR1 MNHEY, CDR2 SVGAGI. The length of the CDR3 is 15 residues. In DNA, the CDR3 is TGTGCCAGCAGTTACTCGTCGGGTTATAACTATGGCTACACCTTC. Amino acid sequence: CASSYSSGYNYGYTF.

Concerning this clone: This CDR3 is also generated by other DNA sequences in the sample. CDR3 loop: CAWSRAPGEKLFF. The CDR3 DNA reads as TGTGCCTGGAGTAGAGCCCCCGGGGAGAAACTGTTTTTT. The V and J genes are TRBV30 and TRBJ1-4; D is unresolved. Germline V gene sequence: CDR1 GTSNPN, CDR2 SVGIG (reference sequence). V was trimmed by 2 bases and J by 11 bases, leaving 15 bases between them. CDR3 length: 13 amino acids.

This chain connects TRBV5-1 to TRBJ1-4; 7 nucleotides match TRBD1. With V trimmed by 6 bases and J by 3 bases, 8 bases remained unmatched. CDR1 is SGHRS, CDR2 YFSETQ, per germline. The CDR3 is made up of 15 amino acids. The CDR3: CASNGRGLSNEKLFF. CDR3 DNA: TGCGCCAGCAACGGCAGGGGGTTATCTAATGAAAAACTGTTTTTT.

V and J are TRBV5-1 and TRBJ2-3; D remains ambiguous. Germline assignment: CDR1 SGHRS and CDR2 YFSETQ. V lost 0 bases, J lost 4 bases, and 3 bases lay in between. This CDR3 spans 12 amino acids. The CDR3 coding sequence is TGCGCCAGCAGCTTGGCCGCAGATACGCAGTATTTT. Encoded protein: CASSLAADTQYF.

V is TRBV15 and J is TRBJ1-2, with D tentatively TRBD1 (5 bases). Between the trimmed V and J ends, which lost 6 bases and 8 bases, there was a span of 16 bases. The CDR3 is 13 amino acids. Germline values: CDR1 LNHNV, CDR2 YYDKDF (reference sequence). The CDR3 loop is CATRKGGKGGYTF. Written as DNA, the CDR3 is TGTGCCACCAGGAAGGGCGGAAAGGGGGGCTACACCTTC.

The CDR3 loop reads CASSDVSENIQYF. The DNA of the CDR3 is TGTGCCAGCAGCGACGTAAGCGAAAACATTCAGTACTTC. The rearrangement joins TRBV2 to TRBJ2-4, with D uncertain. The V and J ends lost 6 bases and 5 bases respectively, with 11 bases between them. The CDR3 runs 13 residues. From germline, CDR1 is SNHLY and CDR2 FYNNEI.

The sample holds a few counts of this clone. The chain carries TRBV9 and TRBJ2-3; D is uncertain. Germline values: CDR1 SGDLS, CDR2 YYNGEE. The CDR3 consists of 13 residues. V was trimmed by 3 bases and J by 5 bases, leaving 10 bases between them. CDR3 sequence reads: CASSGKFRDTQYF. CDR3 bases: TGTGCCAGCAGCGGTAAATTCAGAGATACGCAGTATTTT.

The chain has TRBV19 and TRBJ1-2; weak D call: TRBD1 (5 bases). The CDR3 spans 15 residues. Looked up from germline, CDR1 is LNHDA and CDR2 is SQIVND (reference sequence). Trimming removed 4 bases at V and 2 bases at J, with 14 bases between. CDR3 DNA: TGTGCCAGTAGTACCCCGCGGGGGGAGAACTATGGCTACACCTTC. Amino acids: CASSTPRGENYGYTF.

This clone is a singleton in its sample. The V and J genes are TRBV2 and TRBJ1-3; D not certain. The CDR3 spans 12 residues. The germline V gene has CDR1 SNHLY and CDR2 FYNNEI. The V end was cut by 1 base, the J end by 7 bases, with 5 bases between. This CDR3 is CASSEERNTIYF. In nucleotides, the CDR3 is TGTGCCAGCAGTGAAGAGAGGAACACCATATATTTT.

This clone appeared a few times. The gene calls are TRBV6-6 and TRBJ2-2; TRBD2 matches at 10 bases. This CDR3 spans 15 amino acids. V trimming: 2 bases; J trimming: 6 bases; junction bases outside the gene matches: 3. CDR1 and CDR2 (germline): MNHNY, SVGAGI (reference sequence). CDR3 DNA sequence: TGTGCCAGCAGTTACATAGCGGGAGGCCCCGGGGAGCTGTTTTTT. Translating gives CASSYIAGGPGELFF.

This rearrangement joins TRBV5-6 to TRBJ2-3, with 14 bases aligning to TRBD2. V shed 4 bases and J 2 bases; nucleotides not matched to a gene: 3. CDR1 is SGHDT and CDR2 is YYEEEE in the germline V gene. The CDR3 spans 16 residues. This CDR3 is CASSGGLAGDTDTQYF. The CDR3 DNA reads as TGTGCCAGCAGCGGGGGACTAGCGGGGGACACAGATACGCAGTATTTT.

The chain employs TRBV18 and TRBJ2-7, with unresolved D. Germline V CDR1 and CDR2: KGHSH, LQKENI. With 3 bases removed from V and 8 bases from J, the gap between germline ends came to 11 bases. The CDR3 has 12 amino acids. Written as DNA, the CDR3 is TGTGCCAGCTCACCCGGAGAGTCGAAGCAGTACTTC. The encoded protein is CASSPGESKQYF.

The CDR3 is CASEQGGYQPQHF. In nucleotides, the CDR3 is TGTGCCAGTGAACAGGGGGGGTATCAGCCCCAGCATTTT. The rearrangement joins TRBV19 to TRBJ1-5; 8 nucleotides line up with TRBD1. The germline V gene has CDR1 LNHDA and CDR2 SQIVND (reference sequence). The CDR3 consists of 13 residues. The V gene end was trimmed by 8 bases and the J gene end by 5 bases; junction bases not matched to a gene: 5.

V gene TRBV6-5 combines with J gene TRBJ1-2, with 12 bases identical to TRBD1. The CDR3 runs 16 residues. Germline CDR1 reads MNHEY; CDR2 reads SVGAGI. V lost 0 bases to trimming and J lost 8 bases; unmatched junction nucleotides: 7. CDR3 sequence (DNA): TGTGCCAGCAGTTACTCACCGGGACAGGGGGCGTGGGGCTACACCTTC. Amino acid sequence: CASSYSPGQGAWGYTF.

CDR3 DNA: TGTGCCAGCAGTTCGTTCTTGGGGAGAATTGAAAAACTGTTTTTT. Translated: CASSSFLGRIEKLFF. This chain uses TRBV6-1 with TRBJ1-4, with D uncertain. The CDR3 consists of 15 residues. Germline V gene sequence: CDR1 MNHNS, CDR2 SASEGT. V lost 5 bases, J lost 7 bases, and 17 bases lay in between.